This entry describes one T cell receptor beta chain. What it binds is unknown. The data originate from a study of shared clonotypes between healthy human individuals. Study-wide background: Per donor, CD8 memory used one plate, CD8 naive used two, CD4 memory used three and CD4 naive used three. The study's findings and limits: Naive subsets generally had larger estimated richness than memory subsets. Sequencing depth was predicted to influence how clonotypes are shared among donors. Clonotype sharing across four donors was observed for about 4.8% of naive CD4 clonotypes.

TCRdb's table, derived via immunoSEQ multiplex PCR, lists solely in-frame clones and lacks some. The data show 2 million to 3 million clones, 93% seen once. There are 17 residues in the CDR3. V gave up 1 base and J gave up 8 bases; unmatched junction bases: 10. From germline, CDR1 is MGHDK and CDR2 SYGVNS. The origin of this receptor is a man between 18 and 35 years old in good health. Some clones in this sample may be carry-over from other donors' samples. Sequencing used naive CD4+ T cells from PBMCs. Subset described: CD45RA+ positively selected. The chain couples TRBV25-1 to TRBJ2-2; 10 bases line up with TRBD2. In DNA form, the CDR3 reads TGTGCCAGCAGTGAATCGCGGCTAGCGGGAGTGTCGGGGGAGCTGTTTTTT. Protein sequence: CASSESRLAGVSGELFF.